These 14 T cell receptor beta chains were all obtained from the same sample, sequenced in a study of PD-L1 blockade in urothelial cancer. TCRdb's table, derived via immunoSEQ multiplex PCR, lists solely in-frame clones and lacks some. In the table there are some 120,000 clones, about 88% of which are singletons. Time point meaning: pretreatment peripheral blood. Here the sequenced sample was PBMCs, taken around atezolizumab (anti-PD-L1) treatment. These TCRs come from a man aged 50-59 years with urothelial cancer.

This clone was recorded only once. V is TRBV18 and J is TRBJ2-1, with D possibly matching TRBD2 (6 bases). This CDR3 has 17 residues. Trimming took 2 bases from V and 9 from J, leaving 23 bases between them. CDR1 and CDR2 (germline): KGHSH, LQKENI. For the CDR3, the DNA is TGTGCCAGCTCACCAAAAGCGGGCGCAGGGTCCATTGGTGAGCAGTTCTTC. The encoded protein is CASSPKAGAGSIGEQFF.

The CDR3: CASSPGLAGQETQYF. Here the CDR3 DNA reads TGTGCCAGCAGCCCCGGACTAGCGGGTCAAGAGACCCAGTACTTC. This chain uses TRBV11-3 with TRBJ2-5, with 11 bases aligning to TRBD2. This CDR3 contains 15 residues. The trim removed 5 bases at V and 2 bases at J, leaving 4 bases unmatched. CDR1 and CDR2 (germline): SGHNT, YENEEA. Looking up the rest from reference TRBV11-3 and TRBJ2-5 gives the full variable domain: EAGVVQSPRYKIIEKKQPVAFWCNPISGHNTLYWYLQNLGQGPELLIRYENEEAVDDSQLPKDRFSAERLKGVDSTLKIQPAELGDSAVYLCASSPGLAGQETQYFGPGTRLLVL.

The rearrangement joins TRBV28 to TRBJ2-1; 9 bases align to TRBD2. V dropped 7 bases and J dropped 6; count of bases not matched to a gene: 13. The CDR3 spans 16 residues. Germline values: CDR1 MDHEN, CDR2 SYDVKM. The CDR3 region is CASTLGGLAGPNEQFF. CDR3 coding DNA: TGTGCCAGCACTCTAGGAGGTCTAGCGGGGCCCAATGAGCAGTTCTTC.

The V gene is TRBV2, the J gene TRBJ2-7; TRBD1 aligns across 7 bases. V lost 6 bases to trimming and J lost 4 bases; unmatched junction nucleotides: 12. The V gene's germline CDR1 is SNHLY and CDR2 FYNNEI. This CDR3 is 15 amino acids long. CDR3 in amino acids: CASRRQGVQRYEQYF. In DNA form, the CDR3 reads TGTGCCAGCAGGCGCCAGGGGGTGCAGAGGTACGAGCAGTACTTC.

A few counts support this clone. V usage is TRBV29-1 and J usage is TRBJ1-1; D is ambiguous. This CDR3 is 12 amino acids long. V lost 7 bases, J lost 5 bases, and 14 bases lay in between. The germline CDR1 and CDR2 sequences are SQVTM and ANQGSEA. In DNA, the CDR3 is TGCAGCGCCCCGCGGGGAAGGACTGAAGCTTTCTTT. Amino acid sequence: CSAPRGRTEAFF.

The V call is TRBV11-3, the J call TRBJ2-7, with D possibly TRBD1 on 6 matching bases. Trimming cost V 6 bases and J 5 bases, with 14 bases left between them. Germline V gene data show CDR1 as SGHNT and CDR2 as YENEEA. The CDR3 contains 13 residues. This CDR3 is CASSSERGNEQYF. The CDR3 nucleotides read TGTGCCAGCAGTTCCGAGAGGGGGAACGAGCAGTACTTC. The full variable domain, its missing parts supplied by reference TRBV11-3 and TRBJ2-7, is EAGVVQSPRYKIIEKKQPVAFWCNPISGHNTLYWYLQNLGQGPELLIRYENEEAVDDSQLPKDRFSAERLKGVDSTLKIQPAELGDSAVYLCASSSERGNEQYFGPGTRLTVT.

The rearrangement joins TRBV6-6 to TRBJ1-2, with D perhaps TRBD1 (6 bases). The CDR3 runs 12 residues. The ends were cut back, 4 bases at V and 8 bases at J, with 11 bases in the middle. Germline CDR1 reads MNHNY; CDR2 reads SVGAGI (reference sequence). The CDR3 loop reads CASSSGVEGYTF. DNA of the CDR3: TGTGCCAGCAGTTCAGGGGTGGAAGGCTACACCTTC.

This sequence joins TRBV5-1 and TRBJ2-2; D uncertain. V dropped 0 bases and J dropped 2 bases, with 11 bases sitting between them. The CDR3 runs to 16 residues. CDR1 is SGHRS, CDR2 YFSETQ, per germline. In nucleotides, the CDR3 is TGCGCCAGCAGCTTGGGCTGGTCTAGAAACACCGGGGAGCTGTTTTTT. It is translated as CASSLGWSRNTGELFF.

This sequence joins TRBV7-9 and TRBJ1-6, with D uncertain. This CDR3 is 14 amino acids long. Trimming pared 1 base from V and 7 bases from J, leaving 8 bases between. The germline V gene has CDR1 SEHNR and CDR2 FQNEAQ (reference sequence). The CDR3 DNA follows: TGTGCCAGCAGCTTAGAGTTCCGGAATTCACCCCTCCACTTT. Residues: CASSLEFRNSPLHF.

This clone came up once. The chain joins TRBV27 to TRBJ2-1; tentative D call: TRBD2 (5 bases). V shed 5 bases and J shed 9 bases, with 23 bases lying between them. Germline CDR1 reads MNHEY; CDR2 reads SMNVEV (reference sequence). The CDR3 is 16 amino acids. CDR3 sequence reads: CASSPTPGFSYGEQFF. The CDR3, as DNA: TGTGCCAGCAGTCCTACCCCGGGATTTTCTTATGGTGAGCAGTTCTTC.

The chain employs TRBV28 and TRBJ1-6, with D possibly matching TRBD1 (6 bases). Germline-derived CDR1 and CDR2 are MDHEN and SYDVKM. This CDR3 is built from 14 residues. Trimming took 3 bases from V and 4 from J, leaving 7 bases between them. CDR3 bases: TGTGCCAGCAGTTTGGACAGTTATAATTCACCCCTCCACTTT. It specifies CASSLDSYNSPLHF.

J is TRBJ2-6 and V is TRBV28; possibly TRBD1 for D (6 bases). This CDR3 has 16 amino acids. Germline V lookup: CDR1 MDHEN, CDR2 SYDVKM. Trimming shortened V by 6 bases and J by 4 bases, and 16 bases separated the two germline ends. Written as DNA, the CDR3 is TGTGCCAGCAGATTAAGGGGGATGGAAGGGGCCAACGTCCTGACTTTC. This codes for CASRLRGMEGANVLTF. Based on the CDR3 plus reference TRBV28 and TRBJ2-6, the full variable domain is DVKVTQSSRYLVKRTGEKVFLECVQDMDHENMFWYRQDPGLGLRLIYFSYDVKMKEKGDIPEGYSVSREKKERFSLILESASTNQTSMYLCASRLRGMEGANVLTFGAGSRLTVL.

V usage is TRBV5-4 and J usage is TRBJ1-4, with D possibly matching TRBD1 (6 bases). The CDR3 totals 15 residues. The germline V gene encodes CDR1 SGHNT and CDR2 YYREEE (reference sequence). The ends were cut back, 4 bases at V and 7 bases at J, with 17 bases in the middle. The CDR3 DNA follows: TGTGCCAGCAGCCCGGGAATTGGGGGCGGTGAAAAACTGTTTTTT. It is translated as CASSPGIGGGEKLFF.

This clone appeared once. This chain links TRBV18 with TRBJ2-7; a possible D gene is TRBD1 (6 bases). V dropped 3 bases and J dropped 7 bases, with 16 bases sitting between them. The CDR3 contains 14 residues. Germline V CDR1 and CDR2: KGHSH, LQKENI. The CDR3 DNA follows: TGTGCCAGCTCACCTTCGACAGGTGCCCGTGAGCAGTACTTC. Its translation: CASSPSTGAREQYF.